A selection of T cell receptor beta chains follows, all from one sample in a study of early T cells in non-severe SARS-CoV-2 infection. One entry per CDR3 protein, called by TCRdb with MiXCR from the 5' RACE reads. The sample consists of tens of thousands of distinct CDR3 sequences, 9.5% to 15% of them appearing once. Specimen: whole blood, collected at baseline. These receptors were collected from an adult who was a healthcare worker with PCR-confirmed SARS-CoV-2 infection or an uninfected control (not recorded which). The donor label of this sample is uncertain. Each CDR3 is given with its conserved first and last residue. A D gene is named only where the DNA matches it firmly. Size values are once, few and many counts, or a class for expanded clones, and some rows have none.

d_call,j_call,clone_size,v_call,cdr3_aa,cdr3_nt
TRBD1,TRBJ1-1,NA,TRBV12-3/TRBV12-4,CASSGSTGVNTEAFF,TGTGCCAGCAGTGGCAGCACAGGGGTGAACACTGAAGCTTTCTTT
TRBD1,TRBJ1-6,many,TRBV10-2,CASRDSGQGRPNSPLHF,TGCGCCAGCAGGGATTCCGGACAGGGGAGACCCAATTCACCCCTCCACTTT
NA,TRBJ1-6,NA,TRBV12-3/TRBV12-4,CASSSQGSPSSPLHF,TGTGCCAGCAGTTCTCAGGGGTCCCCGAGTTCACCCCTCCACTTT
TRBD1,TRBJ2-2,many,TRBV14,CASSPLRVDRVYTGELFF,TGTGCCAGCAGCCCCCTCCGTGTGGACAGGGTATACACCGGGGAGCTGTTTTTT
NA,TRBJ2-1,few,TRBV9,CARWTCDNEQFF,TGTGCCAGATGGACCTGCGACAATGAGCAGTTCTTC
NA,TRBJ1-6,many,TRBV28,CASRTAYNSPLHF,TGTGCCAGCCGCACAGCTTATAATTCACCCCTCCACTTT
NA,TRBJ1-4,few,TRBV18,CASSPQVDEKLFF,TGTGCCAGCTCACCACAGGTTGATGAAAAACTGTTTTTT
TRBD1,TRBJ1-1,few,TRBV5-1,CASSSGTGTVMNTEAFF,TGCGCCAGCAGCTCCGGGACAGGGACTGTAATGAACACTGAAGCTTTCTTT
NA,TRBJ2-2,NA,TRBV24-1,CATSAKWGSSNTGELFF,TGTGCCACCAGCGCCAAATGGGGCAGTTCGAACACCGGGGAGCTGTTTTTT
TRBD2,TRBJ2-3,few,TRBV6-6,CASIYRGDTDTQYF,TGTGCCAGCATATACCGGGGGGACACAGATACGCAGTATTTT
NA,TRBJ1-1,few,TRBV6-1,CASSESTGRTEAFF,TGTGCCAGCAGTGAATCGACAGGCCGCACTGAAGCTTTCTTT
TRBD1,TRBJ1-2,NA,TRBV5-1,CASSFRGDYGYTF,TGCGCCAGCAGTTTCAGGGGGGACTATGGCTACACCTTC
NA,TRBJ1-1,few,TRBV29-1,CSVEGRQGVNTEAFF,TGCAGCGTTGAAGGACGGCAGGGAGTGAACACTGAAGCTTTCTTT
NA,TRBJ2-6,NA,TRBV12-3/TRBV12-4,CASSFYRPSGANVLTF,TGTGCCAGCAGTTTTTATAGGCCCTCCGGGGCCAACGTCCTGACTTTC
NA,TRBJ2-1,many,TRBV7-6,CASSDKLGNNEQFF,TGTGCCAGCAGCGATAAGCTAGGGAACAATGAGCAGTTCTTC
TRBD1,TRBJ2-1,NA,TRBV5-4,CASSSRTGSDEQFF,TGTGCCAGCAGCTCGCGGACAGGGAGCGATGAGCAGTTCTTC
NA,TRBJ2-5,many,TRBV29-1,CSVGSAATGETQYF,TGCAGCGTGGGCTCCGCGGCGACGGGAGAGACCCAGTACTTC
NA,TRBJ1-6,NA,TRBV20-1,CSANPGETNSPLHF,TGCAGTGCGAACCCCGGGGAAACTAATTCACCCCTCCACTTT
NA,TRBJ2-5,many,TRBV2,CASTSPGEETQYF,TGTGCCAGCACCTCCCCGGGGGAAGAGACCCAGTACTTC
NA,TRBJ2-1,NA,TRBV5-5,CASSLMGELNEQFF,TGTGCCAGCAGCTTGATGGGGGAGTTGAATGAGCAGTTCTTC
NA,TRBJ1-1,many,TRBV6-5,CASSPVTLSTEAFF,TGTGCCAGCAGCCCAGTTACCTTAAGCACTGAAGCTTTCTTT
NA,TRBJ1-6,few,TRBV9,CASSVAAGDYNSPLHF,TGTGCCAGCAGCGTAGCGGCGGGTGATTATAATTCACCCCTCCACTTT
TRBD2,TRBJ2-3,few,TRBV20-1,CSARDPGGRTDTQYF,TGCAGTGCTAGAGATCCGGGGGGGCGCACAGATACGCAGTATTTT
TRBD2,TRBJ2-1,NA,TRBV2,CASRVTSGGIYNEQFF,TGTGCCAGCAGAGTTACTAGCGGGGGAATCTACAATGAGCAGTTCTTC
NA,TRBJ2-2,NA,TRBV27,CASSLEAPNTGELFF,TGTGCCAGCAGTTTGGAGGCTCCGAACACCGGGGAGCTGTTTTTT
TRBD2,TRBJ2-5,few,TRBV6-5,CASSPQGLAEETQYF,TGTGCCAGCAGTCCGCAGGGACTAGCGGAAGAGACCCAGTACTTC
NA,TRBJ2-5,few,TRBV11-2,CASSLWGRVETQYF,TGTGCCAGCAGCTTATGGGGTAGGGTAGAGACCCAGTACTTC
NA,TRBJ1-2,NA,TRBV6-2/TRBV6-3,CASSKHNSRMNYGYTF,TGTGCCAGCAGTAAACATAACTCACGGATGAACTATGGCTACACCTTC
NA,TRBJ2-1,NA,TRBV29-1,CSVDRGKGNEQFF,TGCAGCGTTGATAGAGGGAAGGGCAATGAGCAGTTCTTC
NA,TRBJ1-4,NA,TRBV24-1,CATSDLNEKLFF,TGTGCCACCAGTGATTTGAATGAAAAACTGTTTTTT
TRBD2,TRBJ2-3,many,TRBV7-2,CASSLVGLAGGRTDTQYF,TGTGCCAGCAGCTTAGTTGGACTAGCGGGGGGCCGCACAGATACGCAGTATTTT
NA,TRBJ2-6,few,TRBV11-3,CASSGSQYNDGANVLTF,TGTGCCAGCAGCGGCAGTCAATATAACGACGGGGCCAACGTCCTGACTTTC
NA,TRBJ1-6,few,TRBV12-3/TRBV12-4,CASSLSSPLHF,TGTGCCAGCAGTTTATCTTCACCCCTCCACTTT
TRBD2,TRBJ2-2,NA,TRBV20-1,CSARDHGLATNTGELFF,TGCAGTGCTAGAGATCACGGACTAGCGACCAACACCGGGGAGCTGTTTTTT
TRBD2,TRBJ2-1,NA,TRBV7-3,CASSFTGTSVDEQFF,TGTGCCAGCAGCTTCACCGGGACTAGCGTGGATGAGCAGTTCTTC
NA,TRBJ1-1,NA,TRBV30,CAWSLGNTEAFF,TGTGCCTGGAGTCTGGGGAACACTGAAGCTTTCTTT
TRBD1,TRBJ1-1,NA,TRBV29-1,CSVAHRGDTEAFF,TGCAGCGTTGCCCACAGGGGGGACACTGAAGCTTTCTTT
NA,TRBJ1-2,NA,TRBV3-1,CASSYMTKANYGYTF,TGTGCCAGCAGCTACATGACAAAGGCTAACTATGGCTACACCTTC
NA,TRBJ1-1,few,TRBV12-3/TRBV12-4,CASSLPAGEAFF,TGTGCCAGCAGTTTACCGGCAGGTGAAGCTTTCTTT
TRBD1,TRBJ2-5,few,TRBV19,CASSIWGRGQETQYF,TGTGCCAGTAGTATCTGGGGCAGGGGGCAAGAGACCCAGTACTTC
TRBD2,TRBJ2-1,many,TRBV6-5,CASSQPGRAHNEQFF,TGTGCCAGCAGTCAGCCGGGGAGGGCCCACAATGAGCAGTTCTTC
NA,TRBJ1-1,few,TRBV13,CASSLGWTVPEAFF,TGTGCCAGCAGCTTAGGATGGACAGTCCCTGAAGCTTTCTTT
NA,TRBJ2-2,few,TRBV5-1,CASSFPRGRNTGELFF,TGCGCCAGCAGCTTTCCTCGGGGGCGCAACACCGGGGAGCTGTTTTTT
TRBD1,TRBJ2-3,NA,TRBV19,CASSSRDRRDTQYF,TGTGCCAGTAGTAGCCGGGACAGAAGGGATACGCAGTATTTT
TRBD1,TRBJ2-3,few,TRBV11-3,CASSLTGASDTQYF,TGTGCCAGCAGCTTGACAGGGGCCTCAGATACGCAGTATTTT
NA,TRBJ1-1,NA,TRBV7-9,CASSTEAEAFF,TGTGCCAGCAGTACAGAAGCTGAAGCTTTCTTT
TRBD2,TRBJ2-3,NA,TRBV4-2,CASSQDGSSGGYTQYF,TGTGCCAGCAGCCAAGATGGGAGTAGCGGGGGGTATACGCAGTATTTT
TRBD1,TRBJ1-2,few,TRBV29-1,CSVDLDREVEDGYTF,TGCAGCGTTGATTTAGACAGGGAGGTCGAGGATGGCTACACCTTC
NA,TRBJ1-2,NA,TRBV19,CASTAGTFGYTF,TGTGCCAGTACCGCGGGAACTTTTGGCTACACCTTC
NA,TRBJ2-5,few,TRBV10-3,CAISGPTQETQYF,TGTGCCATCAGTGGGCCCACACAAGAGACCCAGTACTTC
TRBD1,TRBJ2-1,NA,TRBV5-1,CASSSRDRSNNEQFF,TGCGCCAGCAGCTCCCGGGACAGGTCGAACAATGAGCAGTTCTTC
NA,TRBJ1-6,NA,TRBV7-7,CASSLTDNSPLHF,TGTGCCAGCAGCCTCACCGATAATTCACCCCTCCACTTT
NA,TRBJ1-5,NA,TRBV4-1,CASSQDSSNQPQHF,TGCGCCAGCAGCCAAGACAGTTCCAATCAGCCCCAGCATTTT
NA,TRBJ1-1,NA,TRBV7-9,CASSLHFSDFTKGEAFF,TGTGCCAGCAGCTTACATTTTTCGGACTTTACCAAAGGGGAAGCTTTCTTT